The 4 T cell receptor beta chains below all came from one sample that was sequenced in a study of shared clonotypes between healthy human individuals. Using immunoSEQ multiplex PCR, the repertoire was profiled, and TCRdb retains in-frame clones only, with some absent. Of around 2.1 million clones listed, 93% are singletons. CD45RO-negative, CCR7-positively selected cells formed the naive CD8 fraction, excluding terminally differentiated effector memory CD45RA+ cells. Sequencing input: naive CD8+ T cells from PBMCs. These receptors all stem from a man between 18 and 29 years old in good health. Some clones in this sample may be carry-over from other donors' samples.

The rearrangement joins TRBV28 to TRBJ1-1; 9 nucleotides agree with TRBD1. The CDR3 has 15 residues. Germline CDR1 MDHEN, CDR2 SYDVKM. Germline trimming cut 3 bases from V and 1 base from J; bases unmatched to any gene: 3. This CDR3 is CASSFRQGENTEAFF. In DNA, the CDR3 is TGTGCCAGCAGTTTCCGACAGGGGGAGAACACTGAAGCTTTCTTT. Full variable domain (rest looked up from reference TRBV28 and TRBJ1-1): DVKVTQSSRYLVKRTGEKVFLECVQDMDHENMFWYRQDPGLGLRLIYFSYDVKMKEKGDIPEGYSVSREKKERFSLILESASTNQTSMYLCASSFRQGENTEAFFGQGTRLTVV.

The gene calls are TRBV5-5 and TRBJ2-7; D is ambiguous. Trimming removed 4 bases from V and 2 bases from J, with 7 bases in between. CDR3 size: 12 residues. Per germline, CDR1 SGHKS and CDR2 YYEKEE (reference sequence). In DNA form, the CDR3 reads TGTGCCAGCAGCCCCGTCGCCTACGAGCAGTACTTC. This translates into CASSPVAYEQYF.

The chain links TRBV5-6 to TRBJ1-3; the match to TRBD1 covers 9 bases. The CDR3 covers 17 residues. The V and J ends lost 2 bases and 3 bases, in that order; junction bases with no gene match: 9. Looked up from germline, CDR1 is SGHDT and CDR2 is YYEEEE. The CDR3 loop reads CASSLMGQGLVGNTIYF. CDR3 nucleotides: TGTGCCAGCAGCTTAATGGGACAGGGTTTAGTTGGAAACACCATATATTTT.

The rearrangement links TRBV9 to TRBJ2-7; D gene ambiguous. Germline V lookup: CDR1 SGDLS, CDR2 YYNGEE. This CDR3 comprises 13 residues. V gave up 3 bases and J gave up 3 bases, with 10 bases separating them. Written as DNA, the CDR3 is TGTGCCAGCAGCGAGGGAATTGGCTACGAGCAGTACTTC. Translated, it gives CASSEGIGYEQYF.